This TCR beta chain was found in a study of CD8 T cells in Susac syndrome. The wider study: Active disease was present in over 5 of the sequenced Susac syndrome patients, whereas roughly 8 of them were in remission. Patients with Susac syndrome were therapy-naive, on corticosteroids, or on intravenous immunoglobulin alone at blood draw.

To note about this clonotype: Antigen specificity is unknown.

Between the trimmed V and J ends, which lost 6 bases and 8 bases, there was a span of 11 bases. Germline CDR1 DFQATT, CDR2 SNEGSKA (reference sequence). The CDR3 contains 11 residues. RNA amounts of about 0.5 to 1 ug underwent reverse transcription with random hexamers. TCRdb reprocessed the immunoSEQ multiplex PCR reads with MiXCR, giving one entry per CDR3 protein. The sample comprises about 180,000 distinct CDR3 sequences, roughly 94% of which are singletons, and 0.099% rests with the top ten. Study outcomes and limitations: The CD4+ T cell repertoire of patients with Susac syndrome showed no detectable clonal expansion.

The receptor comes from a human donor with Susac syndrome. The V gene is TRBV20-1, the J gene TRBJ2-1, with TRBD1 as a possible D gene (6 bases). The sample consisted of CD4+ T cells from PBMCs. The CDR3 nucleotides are TGCAGTGCGGACAGACAAGATGAGCAGTTCTTC. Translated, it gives CSADRQDEQFF.